These 13 T cell receptor beta chains were all obtained from the same sample, sequenced in a study of vaccination and CD4 T cells after COVID-19. Stated treatment: roughly 10-day PBMC culture with coronavirus spike peptide pools or control peptides (ViraFEST assay). Sequenced with the Oncomine TCR Beta short-read assay was DNA taken from cultured CD4+ T cells. TCRdb processed the PCR reads anew with MiXCR; each CDR3 protein has one entry. Of some 12,000 distinct CDR3 sequences in the sample, 30% are singletons; the top ten hold about a quarter. These receptors have no known antigen. The sample consisted of cultured CD4+ T cells from blood. These receptors came from a human donor with COVID-19.

V usage is TRBV27 and J usage is TRBJ2-7, with no clear D. This CDR3 is built from 13 residues. Trimming took 5 bases from V and 2 from J, leaving 10 bases between them. Per germline, CDR1 MNHEY and CDR2 SMNVEV (reference sequence). CDR3 sequence (DNA): TGTGCCAGCAGTCAGCAGGCTACCTACGAGCAGTACTTC. Amino acid sequence: CASSQQATYEQYF.

This clonotype was detected only once. The rearrangement links TRBV10-1 to TRBJ2-1, with 7 bases that match TRBD1. Looked up from germline, CDR1 is WNHNN and CDR2 is SYGVQD (reference sequence). The CDR3 covers 15 residues. With 2 bases clipped from V and 8 bases from J, the junction kept 9 bases outside the gene matches. The CDR3 protein is CASSEGTVPLDEQFF. CDR3 nucleotides: TGCGCCAGCAGTGAGGGGACAGTTCCCTTGGATGAGCAGTTCTTC.

The chain couples TRBV14 to TRBJ2-5, with D tentatively TRBD1 (6 bases). Germline values: CDR1 SGHDN, CDR2 FVKESK. The CDR3 runs 15 residues. Trimming removed 1 base from V and 3 bases from J, with 12 bases in between. The CDR3 here is CASSQGGSGEETQYF. CDR3 coding DNA: TGTGCCAGCAGCCAAGGTGGCTCAGGGGAAGAGACCCAGTACTTC. The full variable domain, in which reference TRBV14 and TRBJ2-5 provide the parts outside the CDR3, is EAGVTQFPSHSVIEKGQTVTLRCDPISGHDNLYWYRRVMGKEIKFLLHFVKESKQDESGMPNNRFLAERTGGTYSTLKVQPAELEDSGVYFCASSQGGSGEETQYFGPGTRLLVL.

The rearrangement joins TRBV6-4 to TRBJ2-3; perhaps D is TRBD1 or TRBD2 (5 bases each). Trimming took 6 bases from V and 2 from J, leaving 12 bases between them. Germline V gives CDR1 MRHNA, CDR2 SNTAGT. CDR3 length: 14 amino acids. The CDR3 loop reads CASSLGDLTDTQYF. The CDR3 DNA follows: TGTGCCAGCAGCCTGGGGGATCTCACAGATACGCAGTATTTT.

The rearrangement links TRBV7-9 to TRBJ1-3, with 7 bases that match TRBD1. Germline CDR1 is SEHNR and CDR2 is FQNEAQ (reference sequence). V lost 4 bases and J lost 0; bases outside the gene matches: 6. The CDR3 is 16 amino acids. CDR3 sequence reads: CASSSSGGSSGNTIYF. The CDR3 nucleotides are TGTGCCAGCAGCTCCTCAGGGGGGAGCTCTGGAAACACCATATATTTT. The complete variable domain, with remaining parts taken from reference TRBV7-9 and TRBJ1-3, reads DTGVSQNPRHKITKRGQNVTFRCDPISEHNRLYWYRQTLGQGPEFLTYFQNEAQLEKSRLLSDRFSAERPKGSFSTLEIQRTEQGDSAMYLCASSSSGGSSGNTIYFGEGSWLTVV.

This chain connects TRBV28 to TRBJ1-2, with D uncertain. The CDR3 spans 14 residues. Germline assignment: CDR1 MDHEN and CDR2 SYDVKM. Trimming shortened V by 7 bases and J by 4 bases, and 16 bases separated the two germline ends. The CDR3: CASNFPTARYGYTF. The CDR3 nucleotides read TGTGCCAGCAACTTCCCAACAGCACGCTATGGCTACACCTTC.

In its sample, this clonotype was seen a few times. The chain is built from TRBV10-1 and TRBJ1-1, with D unresolved. Germline V gene lookup returns CDR1 WNHNN and CDR2 SYGVQD (reference sequence). V dropped 3 bases and J dropped 1 base, with 6 bases sitting between them. The CDR3 covers 13 residues. The CDR3 spells CASSDRWNTEAFF. CDR3 coding DNA: TGCGCCAGCAGTGACCGCTGGAACACTGAAGCTTTCTTT.

V usage is TRBV6-1 and J usage is TRBJ1-3, with D uncertain. The CDR3 spans 14 residues. CDR1 MNHNS and CDR2 SASEGT come from the germline V gene. Trimming removed 2 bases from V and 5 bases from J, with 10 bases in between. The chain's CDR3 is CASSELGRRNTIYF. The DNA of the CDR3 is TGTGCCAGCAGTGAACTTGGACGCCGAAACACCATATATTTT.

The chain joins TRBV25-1 to TRBJ2-3; D uncertain. The CDR3 extends over 14 amino acids. Trimming cost V 8 bases and J 3 bases, with 15 bases left between them. Germline lookup yields CDR1 MGHDK and CDR2 SYGVNS. As DNA, the CDR3 is TGTGCCAGCCGTCCTAGGGAACCGACAGATACGCAGTATTTT. Translated, it gives CASRPREPTDTQYF.

The V gene is TRBV29-1, the J gene TRBJ2-5, with D perhaps TRBD1 or TRBD2 (5 bases each). Between the trimmed V and J ends, which lost 5 bases and 4 bases, there was a span of 14 bases. The CDR3 has 13 residues. CDR1 and CDR2 (germline): SQVTM, ANQGSEA. Written as DNA, the CDR3 is TGCAGCGTTCCCGGGGCCGGGGTAGAGACCCAGTACTTC. Encoded protein: CSVPGAGVETQYF.

This clonotype came up a few times. The genes are TRBV5-1 and TRBJ1-1; possibly TRBD1 for D (6 bases). The CDR3 spans 14 residues. The germline V gene encodes CDR1 SGHRS and CDR2 YFSETQ. Trimming removed 4 bases from V and 0 bases from J, with 10 bases in between. The CDR3 sequence is CASSPGQMNTEAFF. CDR3 coding DNA: TGCGCCAGCAGCCCAGGACAGATGAACACTGAAGCTTTCTTT.

V is TRBV6-2 or TRBV6-3 and J is TRBJ1-1, with D possibly matching TRBD1 (5 bases). V was shortened by 5 bases and J by 0 bases, with 16 bases between the two germline ends. The CDR3 is 16 residues long. The germline gives CDR1 MNHEY, CDR2 SVGEGT. CDR3 residues: CASSAISGGVNTEAFF. The CDR3 DNA follows: TGTGCCAGCAGTGCTATTAGCGGGGGGGTGAACACTGAAGCTTTCTTT.

The V and J genes are TRBV29-1 and TRBJ2-5; TRBD1 might be the D (5 bases). This CDR3 comprises 12 residues. V lost 5 bases and J lost 3, with 10 bases in between. Germline-derived CDR1 and CDR2 are SQVTM and ANQGSEA. The CDR3 nucleotides are TGCAGCGTTAAGACAGATAAAGAGACCCAGTACTTC. Translation gives CSVKTDKETQYF.